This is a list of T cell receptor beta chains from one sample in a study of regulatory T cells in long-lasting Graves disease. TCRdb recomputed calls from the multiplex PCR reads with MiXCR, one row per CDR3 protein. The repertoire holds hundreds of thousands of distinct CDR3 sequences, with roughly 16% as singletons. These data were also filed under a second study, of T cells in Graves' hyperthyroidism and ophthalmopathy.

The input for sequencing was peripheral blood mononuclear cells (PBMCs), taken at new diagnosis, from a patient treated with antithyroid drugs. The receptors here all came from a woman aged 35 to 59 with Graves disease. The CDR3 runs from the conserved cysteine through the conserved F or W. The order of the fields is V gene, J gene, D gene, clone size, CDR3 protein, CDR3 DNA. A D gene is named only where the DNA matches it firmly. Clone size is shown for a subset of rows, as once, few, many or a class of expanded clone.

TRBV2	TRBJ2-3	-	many	CASGRRETDTQYF	TGTGCCAGCGGGAGAAGGGAGACAGATACGCAGTATTTT
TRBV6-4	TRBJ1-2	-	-	CASIRGRRHNYGYTF	TGTGCCAGCATTAGGGGACGGCGCCATAACTATGGCTACACCTTC
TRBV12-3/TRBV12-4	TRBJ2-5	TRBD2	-	CASSLAVGGGETQYF	TGTGCCAGCAGTTTAGCGGTGGGGGGGGGGGAGACCCAGTACTTC
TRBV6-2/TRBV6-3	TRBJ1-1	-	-	CASKHEQGRAFF	TGTGCCAGCAAGCACGAACAGGGACGCGCTTTCTTT
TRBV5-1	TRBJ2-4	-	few	CASSPGTRDLPKNIQYF	TGCGCCAGCAGTCCCGGGACACGGGACCTGCCCAAAAACATTCAGTACTTC
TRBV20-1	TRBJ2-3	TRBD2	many	CSARGGGADTQYF	TGCAGTGCTAGGGGCGGGGGGGCAGATACGCAGTATTTT
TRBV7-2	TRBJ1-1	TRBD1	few	CASSKGTGGNTEAFF	TGTGCCAGCAGCAAAGGGACAGGCGGGAACACTGAAGCTTTCTTT
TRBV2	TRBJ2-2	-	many	CASSGWGGGELFF	TGTGCCAGCAGCGGCTGGGGCGGCGGGGAGCTGTTTTTT
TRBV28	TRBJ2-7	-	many	CASRKQGSNSYEQYF	TGTGCCAGCAGAAAACAGGGTTCTAACTCCTACGAGCAGTACTTC
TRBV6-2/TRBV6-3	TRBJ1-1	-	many	CASKFPGNGEAFF	TGTGCCAGCAAGTTCCCTGGGAATGGTGAAGCTTTCTTT
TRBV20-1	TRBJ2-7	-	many	CSARGLGPYEQYF	TGCAGTGCCCGAGGGCTGGGTCCCTACGAGCAGTACTTC
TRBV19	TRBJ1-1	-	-	CASSIWGWYAEAFF	TGTGCCAGTAGTATATGGGGGTGGTACGCTGAAGCTTTCTTT
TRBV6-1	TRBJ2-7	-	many	CASSIGGTLSYEQYF	TGTGCCAGCAGCATTGGGGGGACGCTCTCCTACGAGCAGTACTTC
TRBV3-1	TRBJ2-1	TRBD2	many	CASSSRPGTSAYNEQFF	TGTGCCAGCAGCTCCCGTCCCGGGACTAGCGCCTACAATGAGCAGTTCTTC
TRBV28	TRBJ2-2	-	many	CASSFRLAGELFF	TGTGCCAGCAGTTTCAGGCTTGCGGGGGAGCTGTTTTTT
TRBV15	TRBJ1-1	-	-	CATSRDRVPSDTEAFF	TGTGCCACCAGCAGAGATCGTGTCCCGTCGGACACTGAAGCTTTCTTT
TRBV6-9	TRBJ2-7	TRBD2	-	CASSYGFGSGGASEQYF	TGTGCCAGCAGTTACGGGTTTGGTAGCGGGGGGGCGTCCGAGCAGTACTTC
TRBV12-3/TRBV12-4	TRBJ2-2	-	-	CASGSRVLGELFF	TGTGCCAGCGGCAGTAGGGTCCTCGGGGAGCTGTTTTTT
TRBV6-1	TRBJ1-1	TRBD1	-	CAKYDRVDMNTEAFF	TGTGCCAAATATGACAGGGTAGATATGAACACTGAAGCTTTCTTT
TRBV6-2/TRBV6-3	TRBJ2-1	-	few	CASSYSSPNEQFF	TGTGCCAGCAGTTACTCGAGTCCCAATGAGCAGTTCTTC
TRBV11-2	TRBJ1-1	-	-	CASSLNPFSGTEAFF	TGTGCCAGCAGCCTAAACCCATTTAGTGGGACTGAAGCTTTCTTT
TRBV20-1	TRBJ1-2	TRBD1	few	CSARDRGLSNYGYTF	TGCAGTGCTCGGGACAGGGGGCTAAGTAACTATGGCTACACCTTC
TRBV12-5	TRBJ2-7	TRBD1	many	CASGKTGGSYEQYF	TGTGCTAGTGGTAAAACAGGGGGGTCCTACGAGCAGTACTTC
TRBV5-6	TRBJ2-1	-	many	CASSPRQGAYNEQFF	TGTGCCAGCAGCCCAAGACAAGGGGCCTACAATGAGCAGTTCTTC
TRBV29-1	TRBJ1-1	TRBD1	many	CSARTGIGNTEAFF	TGCAGCGCTCGGACAGGGATAGGGAACACTGAAGCTTTCTTT
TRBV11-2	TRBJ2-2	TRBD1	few	CASSLEWGTGPSGELFF	TGTGCCAGCAGCTTAGAATGGGGGACAGGGCCCAGCGGGGAGCTGTTTTTT
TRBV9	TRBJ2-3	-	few	CASSVSANEMVNTDTQYF	TGTGCCAGCAGCGTTTCAGCGAACGAGATGGTGAACACAGATACGCAGTATTTT
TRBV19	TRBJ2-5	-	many	CASSMRWEAEETQYF	TGTGCCAGTAGTATGCGATGGGAGGCAGAAGAGACCCAGTACTTC
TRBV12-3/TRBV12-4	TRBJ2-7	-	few	CAITTGNSYEQYF	TGTGCCATTACCACAGGGAACTCCTACGAGCAGTACTTC
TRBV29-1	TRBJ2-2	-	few	CSVWTTGELFF	TGCAGCGTTTGGACCACCGGGGAGCTGTTTTTT
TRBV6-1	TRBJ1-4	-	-	CASSESGGTLFF	TGTGCCAGCAGTGAGAGCGGGGGAACACTGTTTTTT
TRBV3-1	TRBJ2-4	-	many	CASSQAGLVAKNIQYF	TGTGCCAGCAGCCAAGCCGGGCTGGTAGCCAAAAACATTCAGTACTTC
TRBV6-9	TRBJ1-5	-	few	CASSYSSRHGYSNQPQHF	TGTGCCAGCAGTTACTCTAGCAGGCACGGATATAGCAATCAGCCCCAGCATTTT
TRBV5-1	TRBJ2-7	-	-	CASSLEPQFAYEQYF	TGCGCCAGCAGCTTGGAACCTCAGTTTGCGTACGAGCAGTACTTC
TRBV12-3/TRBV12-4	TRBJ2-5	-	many	CASSLLYQETQYF	TGTGCCAGCAGTTTACTGTACCAAGAGACCCAGTACTTC
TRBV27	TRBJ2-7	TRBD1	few	CASKFSGTGRYEQYF	TGTGCCAGTAAGTTCTCCGGGACAGGGCGGTACGAGCAGTACTTC
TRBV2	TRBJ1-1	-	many	CASSESTSPLSNTEAFF	TGTGCCAGCAGTGAATCCACCTCCCCCCTGTCGAACACTGAAGCTTTCTTT
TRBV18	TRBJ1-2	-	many	CASSLPVEGNHGYTF	TGTGCCAGCTCACTCCCCGTGGAGGGAAACCATGGCTACACCTTC
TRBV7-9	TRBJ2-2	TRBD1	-	CASSTGTGGPGELFF	TGTGCCAGCAGCACCGGGACAGGGGGCCCTGGGGAGCTGTTTTTT
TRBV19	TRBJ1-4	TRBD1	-	CASSGQGARGEKLFF	TGTGCCAGTAGTGGACAGGGGGCCCGGGGTGAAAAACTGTTTTTT
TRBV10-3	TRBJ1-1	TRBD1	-	CATRTGATEAFF	TGTGCCACCCGGACAGGGGCCACTGAAGCTTTCTTT
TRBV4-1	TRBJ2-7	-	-	CASSVGPTSSYEQYF	TGCGCCAGCTCGGTAGGCCCCACTAGCTCCTACGAGCAGTACTTC
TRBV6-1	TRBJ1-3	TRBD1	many	CASSVTGQRGNTIYF	TGTGCCAGCAGTGTAACGGGACAGAGGGGAAACACCATATATTTT
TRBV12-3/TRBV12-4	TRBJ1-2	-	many	CASSPETAIGGYTF	TGTGCCAGCAGTCCCGAGACAGCTATAGGCGGCTACACCTTC
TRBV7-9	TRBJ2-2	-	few	CASSLEINTGELFF	TGTGCCAGCAGCTTAGAGATCAACACCGGGGAGCTGTTTTTT
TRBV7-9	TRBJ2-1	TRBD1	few	CASDRDNEQFF	TGTGCCAGCGACAGGGACAATGAGCAGTTCTTC
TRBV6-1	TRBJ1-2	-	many	CASTLGSGGYTF	TGTGCCAGCACCCTAGGTTCCGGGGGCTACACCTTC
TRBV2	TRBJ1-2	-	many	CASSEGAANYGYTF	TGTGCCAGCAGTGAAGGGGCAGCTAACTATGGCTACACCTTC
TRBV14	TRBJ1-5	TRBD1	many	CASSHRDRGYNQPQHF	TGTGCCAGCAGCCACCGGGACAGGGGGTACAATCAGCCCCAGCATTTT
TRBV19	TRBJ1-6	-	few	CASKSREISNNSPLHF	TGTGCCAGTAAATCCCGGGAAATCTCTAATAATTCACCCCTCCACTTT
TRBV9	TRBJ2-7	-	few	CASSVGGGLYSLTDYEQYF	TGTGCCAGCAGCGTAGGGGGGGGGCTATACTCTTTAACCGACTACGAGCAGTACTTC
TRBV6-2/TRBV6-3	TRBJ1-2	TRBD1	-	CASSPDREYYGYTF	TGTGCCAGCAGCCCCGACAGGGAGTACTATGGCTACACCTTC
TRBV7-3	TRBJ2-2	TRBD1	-	CASSRGQHTNTGELFF	TGTGCCAGCAGCCGGGGACAGCACACGAACACCGGGGAGCTGTTTTTT
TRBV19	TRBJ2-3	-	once	CASSMGMGTDTQYF	TGTGCCAGTAGTATGGGGATGGGAACAGATACGCAGTATTTT
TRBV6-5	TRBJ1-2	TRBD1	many	CASSYRQGTNYGYTF	TGTGCCAGCAGTTACAGACAGGGTACTAACTATGGCTACACCTTC
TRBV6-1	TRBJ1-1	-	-	CASRKDRNTEAFF	TGTGCCAGCAGAAAAGACAGAAACACTGAAGCTTTCTTT
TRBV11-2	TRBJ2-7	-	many	CASITFGKDEQYF	TGTGCCAGCATCACGTTTGGAAAGGACGAGCAGTACTTC